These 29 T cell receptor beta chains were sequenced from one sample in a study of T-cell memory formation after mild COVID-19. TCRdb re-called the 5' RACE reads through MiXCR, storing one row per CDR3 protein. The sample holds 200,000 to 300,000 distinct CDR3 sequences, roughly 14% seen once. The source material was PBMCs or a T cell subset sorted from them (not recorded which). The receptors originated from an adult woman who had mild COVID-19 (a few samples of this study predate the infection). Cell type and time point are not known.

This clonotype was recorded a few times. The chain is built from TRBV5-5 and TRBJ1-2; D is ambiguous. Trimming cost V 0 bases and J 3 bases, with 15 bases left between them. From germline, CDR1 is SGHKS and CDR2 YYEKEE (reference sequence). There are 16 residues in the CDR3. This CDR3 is CASSLGAGVVDYGYTF. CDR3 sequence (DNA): TGTGCCAGCAGCTTGGGGGCTGGGGTAGTCGACTATGGCTACACCTTC.

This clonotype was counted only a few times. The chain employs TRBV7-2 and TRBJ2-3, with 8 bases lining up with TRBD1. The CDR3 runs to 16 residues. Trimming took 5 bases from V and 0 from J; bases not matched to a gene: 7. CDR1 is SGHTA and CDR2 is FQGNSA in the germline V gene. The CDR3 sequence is CASSPQGASSTDTQYF. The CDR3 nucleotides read TGTGCCAGCAGCCCCCAGGGGGCCTCCAGCACAGATACGCAGTATTTT.

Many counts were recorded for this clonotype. In DNA form, the CDR3 reads TGTGCCAGCAGCCTAACTTGGGATCCGGGGCAGGGAGGCAATGAGCAGTTCTTC. It translates to CASSLTWDPGQGGNEQFF. This chain joins TRBV12-3 or TRBV12-4 and TRBJ2-1, with a tentative D call TRBD2 (6 bases). V lost 6 bases and J 6 bases, leaving 27 bases between the germline ends. The CDR3 runs 18 residues.

CDR3 coding DNA: TGCAGTGCCCCAGCCCCCAGGAATTTGGATACGCAGTATTTT. It yields the protein CSAPAPRNLDTQYF. The chain carries TRBV20-1 and TRBJ2-3; D uncertain. V lost 6 bases and J lost 6, with 19 bases in between. Germline lookup yields CDR1 DFQATT and CDR2 SNEGSKA (reference sequence). The CDR3 sequence is 14 residues long.

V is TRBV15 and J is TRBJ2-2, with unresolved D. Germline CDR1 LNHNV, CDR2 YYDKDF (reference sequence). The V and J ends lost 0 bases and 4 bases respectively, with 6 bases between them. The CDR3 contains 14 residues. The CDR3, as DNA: TGTGCCACCAGCAGAGATTGGTCCACCGGGGAGCTGTTTTTT. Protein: CATSRDWSTGELFF. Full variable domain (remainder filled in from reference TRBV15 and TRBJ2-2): DAMVIQNPRYQVTQFGKPVTLSCSQTLNHNVMYWYQQKSSQAPKLLFHYYDKDFNNEADTPDNFQSRRPNTSFCFLDIRSPGLGDTAMYLCATSRDWSTGELFFGEGSRLTVL.

CDR3 nucleotides: TGTGCCAGCAGACTAGCGGGAGGGATTCGCAATGAGCAGTTCTTC. Translated: CASRLAGGIRNEQFF. The J gene is TRBJ2-1, the V gene TRBV6-6, with 13 bases fitting TRBD2. V was pared by 6 bases and J by 6 bases, with 5 bases of the junction left unmatched. The CDR3 contains 15 residues. From germline, CDR1 is MNHNY and CDR2 SVGAGI (reference sequence).

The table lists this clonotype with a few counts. This CDR3 reads CATSRGRDGAYEQYF. Here the CDR3 DNA reads TGTGCCACCAGCAGAGGACGGGACGGGGCCTACGAGCAGTACTTC. The chain carries TRBV15 and TRBJ2-7; the D call may be TRBD1 or TRBD2 (5 bases each). Trimming took 1 base from V and 2 from J, leaving 12 bases between them. Per germline, CDR1 LNHNV and CDR2 YYDKDF (reference sequence). CDR3 length equals 15 residues.

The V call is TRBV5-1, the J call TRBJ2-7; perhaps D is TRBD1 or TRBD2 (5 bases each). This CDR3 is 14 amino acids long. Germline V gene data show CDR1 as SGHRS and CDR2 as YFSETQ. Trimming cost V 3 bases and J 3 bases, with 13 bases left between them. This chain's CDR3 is CASSSGRPVYEQYF. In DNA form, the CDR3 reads TGCGCCAGCAGCTCGGGACGGCCGGTCTACGAGCAGTACTTC. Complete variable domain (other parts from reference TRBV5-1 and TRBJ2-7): KAGVTQTPRYLIKTRGQQVTLSCSPISGHRSVSWYQQTPGQGLQFLFEYFSETQRNKGNFPGRFSGRQFSNSRSEMNVSTLELGDSALYLCASSSGRPVYEQYFGPGTRLTVT.

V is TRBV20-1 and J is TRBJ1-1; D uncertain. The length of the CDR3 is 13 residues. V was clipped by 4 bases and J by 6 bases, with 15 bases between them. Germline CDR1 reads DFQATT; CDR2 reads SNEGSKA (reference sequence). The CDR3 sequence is CSANFPGIAEAFF. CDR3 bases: TGCAGTGCTAACTTCCCCGGAATCGCTGAAGCTTTCTTT.

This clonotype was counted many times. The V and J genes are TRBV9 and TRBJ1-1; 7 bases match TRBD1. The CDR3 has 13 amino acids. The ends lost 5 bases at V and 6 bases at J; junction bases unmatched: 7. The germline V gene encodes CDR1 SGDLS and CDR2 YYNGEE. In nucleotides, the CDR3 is TGTGCCAGCAGGGGAGACAGGGTAGCTGAAGCTTTCTTT. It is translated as CASRGDRVAEAFF.

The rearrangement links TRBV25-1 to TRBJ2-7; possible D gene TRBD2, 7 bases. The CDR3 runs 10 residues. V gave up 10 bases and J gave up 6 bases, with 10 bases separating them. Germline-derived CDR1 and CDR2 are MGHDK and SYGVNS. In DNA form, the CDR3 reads TGTGCCAAGGGGGGGCGCGAGCAGTACTTC. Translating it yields CAKGGREQYF.

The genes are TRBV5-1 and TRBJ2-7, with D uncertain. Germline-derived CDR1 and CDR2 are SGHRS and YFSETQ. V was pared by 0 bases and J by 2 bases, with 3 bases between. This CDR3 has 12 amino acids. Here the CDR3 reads CASSLDAYEQYF. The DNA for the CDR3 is TGCGCCAGCAGCTTGGACGCCTACGAGCAGTACTTC.

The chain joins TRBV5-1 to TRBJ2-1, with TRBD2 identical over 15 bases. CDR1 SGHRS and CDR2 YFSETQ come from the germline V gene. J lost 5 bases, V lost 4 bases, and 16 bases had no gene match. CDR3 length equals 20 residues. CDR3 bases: TGCGCCAGCAGCGATCGTTACGGGACTAGCGGGAGGCGGCGTCACAATGAGCAGTTCTTC. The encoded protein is CASSDRYGTSGRRRHNEQFF.

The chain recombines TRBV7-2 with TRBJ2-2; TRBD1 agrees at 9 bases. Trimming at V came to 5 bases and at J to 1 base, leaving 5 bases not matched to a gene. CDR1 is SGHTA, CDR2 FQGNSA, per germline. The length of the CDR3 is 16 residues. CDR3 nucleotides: TGTGCCAGCAGCCCCTGGGACAGGGAGAACACCGGGGAGCTGTTTTTT. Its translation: CASSPWDRENTGELFF.

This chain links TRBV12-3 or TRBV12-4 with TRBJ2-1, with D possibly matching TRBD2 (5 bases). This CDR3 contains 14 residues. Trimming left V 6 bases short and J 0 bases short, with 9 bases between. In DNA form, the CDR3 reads TGTGCCAGCAGCATTCGGGGCTCCTACAATGAGCAGTTCTTC. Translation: CASSIRGSYNEQFF.

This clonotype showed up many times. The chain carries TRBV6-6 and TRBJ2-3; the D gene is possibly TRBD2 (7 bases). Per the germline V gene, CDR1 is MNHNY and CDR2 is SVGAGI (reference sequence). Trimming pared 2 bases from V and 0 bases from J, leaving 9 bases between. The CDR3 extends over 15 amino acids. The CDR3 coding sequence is TGTGCCAGCAGTTACCGGGGGGCAAGCACAGATACGCAGTATTTT. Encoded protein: CASSYRGASTDTQYF.

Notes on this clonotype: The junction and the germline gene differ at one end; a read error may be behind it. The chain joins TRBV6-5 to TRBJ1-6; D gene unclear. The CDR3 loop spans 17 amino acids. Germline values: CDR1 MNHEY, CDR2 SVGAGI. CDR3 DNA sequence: TGTGCCAGCAGCTCCGGGAGGGTAGGCCTAGGGAATTCACACCTCCACTTT. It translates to CASSSGRVGLGNSHLHF.

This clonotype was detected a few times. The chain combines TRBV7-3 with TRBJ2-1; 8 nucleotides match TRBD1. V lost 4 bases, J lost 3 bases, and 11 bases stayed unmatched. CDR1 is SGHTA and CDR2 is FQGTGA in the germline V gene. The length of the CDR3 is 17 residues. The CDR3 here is CASSSRGQGAVYNEQFF. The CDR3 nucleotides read TGTGCCAGCAGCTCCAGGGGCCAGGGGGCCGTCTACAATGAGCAGTTCTTC.

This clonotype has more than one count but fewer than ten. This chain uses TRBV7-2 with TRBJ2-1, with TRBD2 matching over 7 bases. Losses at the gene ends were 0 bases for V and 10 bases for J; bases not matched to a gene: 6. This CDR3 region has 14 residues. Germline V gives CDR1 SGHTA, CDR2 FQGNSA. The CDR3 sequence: CASSLAAGASEQFF. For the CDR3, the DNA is TGTGCCAGCAGCTTAGCGGCGGGAGCTAGCGAGCAGTTCTTC.

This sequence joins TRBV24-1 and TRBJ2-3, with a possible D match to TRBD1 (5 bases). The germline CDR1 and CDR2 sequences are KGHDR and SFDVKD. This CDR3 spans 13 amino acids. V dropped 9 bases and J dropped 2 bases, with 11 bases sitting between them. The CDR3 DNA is TGTGCCACCGGCCAGGGTTACACAGATACGCAGTATTTT. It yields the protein CATGQGYTDTQYF.

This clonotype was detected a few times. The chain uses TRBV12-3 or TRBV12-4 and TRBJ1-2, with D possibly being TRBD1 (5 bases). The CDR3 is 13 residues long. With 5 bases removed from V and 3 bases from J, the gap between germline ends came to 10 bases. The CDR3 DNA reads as TGTGCCAGCAGTCCGGAGGGGTACTATGGCTACACCTTC. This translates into CASSPEGYYGYTF.

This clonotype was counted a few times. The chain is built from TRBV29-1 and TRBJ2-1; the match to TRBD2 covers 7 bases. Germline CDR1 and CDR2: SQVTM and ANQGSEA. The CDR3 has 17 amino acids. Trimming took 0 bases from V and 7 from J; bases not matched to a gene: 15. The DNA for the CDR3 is TGCAGCGTTGAAGATCGATCCTTTGGCGGGAGAGGGAATGAGCAGTTCTTC. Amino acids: CSVEDRSFGGRGNEQFF.

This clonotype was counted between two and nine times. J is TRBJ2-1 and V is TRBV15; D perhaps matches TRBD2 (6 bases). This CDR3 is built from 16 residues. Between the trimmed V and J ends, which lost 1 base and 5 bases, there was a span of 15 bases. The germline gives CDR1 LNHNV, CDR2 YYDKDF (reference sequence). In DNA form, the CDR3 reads TGTGCCACCAGCAGAGTTGGGACCTGGGGGGACAATGAGCAGTTCTTC. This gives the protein CATSRVGTWGDNEQFF.

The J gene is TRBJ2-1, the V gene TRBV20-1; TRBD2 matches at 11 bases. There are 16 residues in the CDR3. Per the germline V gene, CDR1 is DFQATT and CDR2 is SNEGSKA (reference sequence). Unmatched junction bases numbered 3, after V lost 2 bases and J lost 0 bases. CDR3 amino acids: CSARLAGGRSYNEQFF. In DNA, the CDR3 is TGCAGTGCTAGACTAGCGGGAGGCCGCTCCTACAATGAGCAGTTCTTC.

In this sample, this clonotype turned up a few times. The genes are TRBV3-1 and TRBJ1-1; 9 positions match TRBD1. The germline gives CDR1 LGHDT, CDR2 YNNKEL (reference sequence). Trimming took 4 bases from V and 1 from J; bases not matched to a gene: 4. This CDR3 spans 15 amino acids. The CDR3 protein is CASSLRTGANTEAFF. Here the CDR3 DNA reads TGTGCCAGCAGCCTCCGGACAGGGGCGAACACTGAAGCTTTCTTT.

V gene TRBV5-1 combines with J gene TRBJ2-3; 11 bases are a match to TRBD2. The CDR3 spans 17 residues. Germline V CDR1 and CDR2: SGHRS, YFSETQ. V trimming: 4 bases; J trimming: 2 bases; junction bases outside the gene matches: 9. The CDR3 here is CASSPRGTSGVTDTQYF. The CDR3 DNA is TGCGCCAGCAGCCCCCGGGGGACTAGCGGAGTCACAGATACGCAGTATTTT. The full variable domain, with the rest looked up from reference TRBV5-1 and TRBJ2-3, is KAGVTQTPRYLIKTRGQQVTLSCSPISGHRSVSWYQQTPGQGLQFLFEYFSETQRNKGNFPGRFSGRQFSNSRSEMNVSTLELGDSALYLCASSPRGTSGVTDTQYFGPGTRLTVL.

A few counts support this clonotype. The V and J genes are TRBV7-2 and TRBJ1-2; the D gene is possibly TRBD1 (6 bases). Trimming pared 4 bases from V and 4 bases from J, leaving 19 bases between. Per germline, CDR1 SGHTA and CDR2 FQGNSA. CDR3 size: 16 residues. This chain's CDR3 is CASSSGFGGAVYGYTF. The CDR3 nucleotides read TGTGCCAGCAGCTCCGGTTTCGGGGGCGCGGTCTATGGCTACACCTTC.

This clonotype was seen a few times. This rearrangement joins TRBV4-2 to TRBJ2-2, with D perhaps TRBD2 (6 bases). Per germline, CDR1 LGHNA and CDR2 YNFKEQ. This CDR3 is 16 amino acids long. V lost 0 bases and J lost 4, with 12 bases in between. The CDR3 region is CASSQEGLGGTGELFF. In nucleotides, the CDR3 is TGTGCCAGCAGCCAAGAGGGCTTGGGGGGCACCGGGGAGCTGTTTTTT.

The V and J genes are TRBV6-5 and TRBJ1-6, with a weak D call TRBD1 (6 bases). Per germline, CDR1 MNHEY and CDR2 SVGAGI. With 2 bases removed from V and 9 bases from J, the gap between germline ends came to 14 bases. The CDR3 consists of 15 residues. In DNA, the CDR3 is TGTGCCAGCAGTTACGACCCCAGGGGAGGTTCACCCCTCCACTTT. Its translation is CASSYDPRGGSPLHF.